These 26 T cell receptor beta chains originate from one sample sequenced in a study of Graves' ophthalmopathy and Graves' hyperthyroidism. Using RNA transcripts, the TCR beta CDR3 regions were amplified. Investigators did first-round RT-PCR with HTBI primers, then second-round multiplex PCR. MiXCR, run by TCRdb on the multiplex PCR reads, gives a single entry per CDR3 protein. The sample lists 560,000 or so distinct CDR3 sequences; roughly 40% were seen once. The sample taken for sequencing was peripheral blood or thyroid tissue (not recorded which). The origin of the receptors is an adult man with Graves' hyperthyroidism.

The V call is TRBV20-1, the J call TRBJ2-5, with a weak D call TRBD2 (6 bases). Trimming removed 0 bases at V and 7 bases at J, with 18 bases between. The CDR3 consists of 15 residues. Per the germline V gene, CDR1 is DFQATT and CDR2 is SNEGSKA (reference sequence). Here the CDR3 reads CSARETPGGLGTQYF. CDR3 nucleotides: TGCAGTGCTAGAGAGACCCCCGGGGGTTTGGGGACCCAGTACTTC.

The rearrangement joins TRBV7-9 to TRBJ2-7; 9 nucleotides match TRBD1. V shed 5 bases, J shed 3 bases, and the junction held 20 bases outside the gene matches. There are 19 residues in the CDR3. CDR1 is SEHNR and CDR2 is FQNEAQ in the germline V gene (reference sequence). The CDR3 loop is CASSLTPGQGTLRGYEQYF. CDR3 bases: TGTGCCAGCAGCCTCACTCCGGGACAGGGTACTCTGCGTGGCTACGAGCAGTACTTC.

Concerning this clonotype itself: A much larger clone lies one base from this, so it may be a read error. The V call is TRBV7-9, the J call TRBJ2-5; D might be TRBD2 (6 bases). The CDR3 has 15 amino acids. Germline assignment: CDR1 SEHNR and CDR2 FQNEAQ (reference sequence). For the CDR3, the DNA is TGTGCCAGCAGCCCGGGACTGCAAGACCAAGAGACCCAGCACTTC. It encodes CASSPGLQDQETQHF. The full variable domain, in which reference TRBV7-9 and TRBJ2-5 provide the parts outside the CDR3, is DTGVSQNPRHKITKRGQNVTFRCDPISEHNRLYWYRQTLGQGPEFLTYFQNEAQLEKSRLLSDRFSAERPKGSFSTLEIQRTEQGDSAMYLCASSPGLQDQETQHFGPGTRLLVL.

This sequence joins TRBV5-1 and TRBJ2-7; possible D gene TRBD2, 7 bases. CDR3 length: 15 amino acids. V was shortened by 0 bases and J by 9 bases, with 19 bases between the two germline ends. Germline V gene data show CDR1 as SGHRS and CDR2 as YFSETQ. Here the CDR3 reads CASSLEPGAGDTQYF. Here the CDR3 DNA reads TGCGCCAGCAGCTTGGAGCCAGGGGCGGGAGATACGCAGTACTTC.

The sample holds a few counts of this clonotype. The rearrangement links TRBV2 to TRBJ2-5; perhaps TRBD1 as D (6 bases). The CDR3 is made up of 13 amino acids. Germline CDR1 is SNHLY and CDR2 is FYNNEI. V shed 8 bases and J shed 0 bases, with 10 bases lying between them. CDR3 sequence reads: CASLRDNQETQYF. CDR3 coding DNA: TGTGCCAGCTTACGGGACAACCAAGAGACCCAGTACTTC.

There are many counts of this clonotype. This sequence joins TRBV7-9 and TRBJ2-2, with 7 bases identical to TRBD1. After removal of 5 bases from V and 2 bases from J, the junction contained 5 bases not matched to a gene. CDR3 length: 15 amino acids. Germline V CDR1 and CDR2: SEHNR, FQNEAQ (reference sequence). The CDR3 DNA reads as TGTGCCAGCAGCCTAAGGGACAGTAACACCGGGGAGCTGTTTTTT. This gives the protein CASSLRDSNTGELFF.

V and J are TRBV30 and TRBJ1-2; 8 nucleotides agree with TRBD1. This CDR3 spans 14 amino acids. Germline lookup yields CDR1 GTSNPN and CDR2 SVGIG (reference sequence). The V segment lost 2 bases and the J segment 4 bases; nucleotides outside the gene matches: 6. CDR3 coding DNA: TGTGCCTGGAGTCTAGGACAGGGCGCCTATGGCTACACCTTC. This codes for CAWSLGQGAYGYTF.

This clonotype was counted only a few times. J is TRBJ2-7 and V is TRBV5-4, with D maybe TRBD2 (6 bases). V lost 0 bases, J lost 3 bases, and 10 bases lay in between. CDR1 SGHNT and CDR2 YYREEE come from the germline V gene (reference sequence). The CDR3 runs 14 residues. The CDR3 sequence: CASSLGGLVYEQYF. The DNA of the CDR3 is TGTGCCAGCAGCTTGGGGGGACTTGTCTACGAGCAGTACTTC.

This clonotype was seen at least ten times. V is TRBV10-3 and J is TRBJ2-5; D unclear. The V end lost 3 bases, the J end lost 2 bases, and 10 bases lay between the germline ends. The CDR3 is 14 residues long. Germline-derived CDR1 and CDR2 are ENHRY and SYGVKD. The CDR3 region has the DNA TGTGCCATCAGTGACAGGATGAGACAAGAGACCCAGTACTTC. It specifies CAISDRMRQETQYF.

CDR3 DNA: TGTGCCAGCAGCTTCGAGCGGGGTGAAGCTTTCTTT. This translates into CASSFERGEAFF. This chain links TRBV11-2 with TRBJ1-1; D is ambiguous. CDR1 SGHAT and CDR2 FQNNGV come from the germline V gene. Trimming removed 3 bases at V and 7 bases at J, with 9 bases between. The CDR3 extends over 12 amino acids.

The chain recombines TRBV10-3 with TRBJ2-7; weak D call: TRBD1 (6 bases). The J call may be incorrect, as the DNA end agrees better with TRBJ2-1. CDR3 length: 14 amino acids. The germline V gene encodes CDR1 ENHRY and CDR2 SYGVKD. CDR3 nucleotides: TGTGCCATCAGTGAGGGAACCCCAGGGGATGAGCAGTTCTTC. This translates into CAISEGTPGDEQFF.

V usage is TRBV7-9 and J usage is TRBJ2-7, with a possible D match to TRBD1 (5 bases). V shed 5 bases and J shed 4 bases, with 21 bases lying between them. The CDR3 has 16 amino acids. CDR1 and CDR2 (germline): SEHNR, FQNEAQ (reference sequence). CDR3 loop: CASSPLVVGRGYEQYF. In nucleotides, the CDR3 is TGTGCCAGCAGCCCCCTCGTTGTGGGGCGCGGATACGAGCAGTACTTC.

This clonotype was seen repeatedly, ten times or more. The rearrangement links TRBV4-1 to TRBJ1-2; 8 bases are a match to TRBD1. V shed 1 base, J shed 2 bases, and the junction held 3 bases outside the gene matches. The CDR3 is made up of 15 amino acids. In germline, CDR1 is MGHRA, CDR2 YSYEKL. The CDR3 nucleotides are TGCGCCAGCAGCCAAGGACAGGGGATCAACTATGGCTACACCTTC. It is translated as CASSQGQGINYGYTF.

This clonotype has a count of ten or more. The genes are TRBV7-9 and TRBJ1-5; a weak D match, TRBD1 (6 bases). Germline V lookup: CDR1 SEHNR, CDR2 FQNEAQ (reference sequence). Trimming cost V 1 base and J 4 bases, with 14 bases left between them. CDR3 length: 16 amino acids. CDR3 sequence (DNA): TGTGCCAGCAGCTTAGAGGGCGGGACACCTAATCAGCCCCAGCATTTT. Protein: CASSLEGGTPNQPQHF.

The chain combines TRBV27 with TRBJ2-5; TRBD2 matches 11 bases. CDR1 is MNHEY, CDR2 SMNVEV, per germline (reference sequence). Trimming cost V 2 bases and J 4 bases; bases outside gene matches: 3. The CDR3 contains 15 residues. The CDR3 sequence is CASSLRLAGTETQYF. The CDR3 coding sequence is TGTGCCAGCAGTTTAAGACTAGCGGGAACAGAGACCCAGTACTTC.

This clonotype was seen ten or more times. This chain uses TRBV20-1 with TRBJ2-5; D is undetermined. Looked up from germline, CDR1 is DFQATT and CDR2 is SNEGSKA (reference sequence). This CDR3 region has 13 residues. The germline V and J ends were trimmed by 3 bases and 2 bases, with 10 bases remaining between them. The chain's CDR3 is CSASNPRQETQYF. CDR3 nucleotides: TGCAGTGCTAGTAATCCCAGACAAGAGACCCAGTACTTC.

This clonotype came up once. The V and J genes are TRBV20-1 and TRBJ1-5; TRBD1 is a possible D gene (5 bases). V was trimmed by 1 base and J by 2 bases, leaving 15 bases between them. The CDR3 has 16 residues. Germline values: CDR1 DFQATT, CDR2 SNEGSKA (reference sequence). The CDR3 DNA reads as TGCAGTGCTAGAGTTTTGGGGGGACCCGGCAATCAGCCCCAGCATTTT. It yields the protein CSARVLGGPGNQPQHF.

In its sample, this clonotype was seen many times. The V and J genes are TRBV12-3 or TRBV12-4 and TRBJ1-5; D is undetermined. This CDR3 has 14 residues. V was cut by 2 bases and J by 0 bases, with 5 bases left in between. CDR3 DNA sequence: TGTGCCAGCAGTTTATCCGGTAGCAATCAGCCCCAGCATTTT. The encoded protein is CASSLSGSNQPQHF.

This clonotype was recorded at least ten times. This rearrangement joins TRBV20-1 to TRBJ1-1; no reliable D call. The CDR3 spans 14 residues. CDR1 is DFQATT, CDR2 SNEGSKA, per germline (reference sequence). Trimming took off 5 bases at V and 0 bases at J, with 13 bases between the two ends. The DNA for the CDR3 is TGCAGTGCTGAAGAACCGGTATTGAACACTGAAGCTTTCTTT. Protein sequence: CSAEEPVLNTEAFF.

This clonotype showed up many times. The chain uses TRBV29-1 and TRBJ1-1; D not resolved. The germline V gene has CDR1 SQVTM and CDR2 ANQGSEA. The V and J ends lost 1 base and 3 bases respectively, with 6 bases between them. This CDR3 has 12 amino acids. The CDR3 loop is CSVEVADTEAFF. The CDR3 nucleotides read TGCAGCGTTGAAGTGGCGGACACTGAAGCTTTCTTT.

V is TRBV20-1 and J is TRBJ2-5; 7 bases map to TRBD2. The J call may be wrong; the DNA end is better matched by TRBJ2-1. CDR3 length: 15 residues. Germline V gene data show CDR1 as DFQATT and CDR2 as SNEGSKA (reference sequence). CDR3 nucleotides: TGCAGTGCTGCGGACGTGAGGGGCGGGGGAAATGAGCAGTTCTTC. Its protein is CSAADVRGGGNEQFF.

Concerning this clonotype: Its ends do not fully match the called genes, so a read error is possible. The chain links TRBV14 to TRBJ2-2; TRBD2 agrees at 10 bases. Germline CDR1 SGHDN, CDR2 FVKESK. CDR3 length: 17 residues. The CDR3 protein is CASSAAFTSGTYNEQFF. DNA for the CDR3: TGTGCCAGCAGCGCGGCCTTTACTAGCGGGACTTACAATGAGCAGTTTTTT. The full variable domain, rest sourced from reference TRBV14 and TRBJ2-2, is EAGVTQFPSHSVIEKGQTVTLRCDPISGHDNLYWYRRVMGKEIKFLLHFVKESKQDESGMPNNRFLAERTGGTYSTLKVQPAELEDSGVYFCASSAAFTSGTYNEQFFGEGSRLTVL.

This clonotype was recorded at least ten times. The chain carries TRBV6-1 and TRBJ2-7, with TRBD1 identical over 7 bases. Germline loops: CDR1 MNHNS, CDR2 SASEGT. The CDR3 covers 13 residues. The V segment lost 10 bases and the J segment 3 bases; nucleotides outside the gene matches: 9. CDR3 residues: CATTGTDLYEQYF. In DNA form, the CDR3 reads TGTGCCACCACCGGGACAGACCTCTACGAGCAGTACTTC.

V and J are TRBV7-6 and TRBJ2-7; 7 bases match TRBD1. The assigned J gene may be wrong: the sequence end matches TRBJ2-1 better. Germline CDR1 is SGHVS and CDR2 is FNYEAQ. The CDR3 length is 14 residues. For the CDR3, the DNA is TGTGCCAGCAGCCCCGGACAGGCCTACAATGAGCAGTTCTTC. Translating it yields CASSPGQAYNEQFF.

The genes are TRBV15 and TRBJ2-7; 10 bases agree with TRBD1. The CDR3 runs to 14 residues. Per the germline V gene, CDR1 is LNHNV and CDR2 is YYDKDF (reference sequence). The V segment lost 1 base and the J segment 3 bases; nucleotides outside the gene matches: 0. CDR3 nucleotide sequence: TGTGCCACCAGCAGAGGGACAGGGGGCTACGAGCAGTACTTC. This sequence encodes CATSRGTGGYEQYF.

This chain connects TRBV7-9 to TRBJ2-7; a weak D match, TRBD1 (6 bases). V lost 8 bases and J 7 bases, leaving 18 bases between the germline ends. The CDR3 extends over 13 amino acids. Germline V gene sequence: CDR1 SEHNR, CDR2 FQNEAQ (reference sequence). In DNA form, the CDR3 reads TGTGCCAGCTGCACGGATGGGGACAATGAGCAGTACTTC. Amino acid sequence: CASCTDGDNEQYF.